This T cell receptor (beta chain) was obtained from a study of T cell responses to AZD1222 COVID-19 vaccine. Study-wide results and caveats: When two AZD1222 doses had been given, Spike-specific TCR breadth and depth rose.

As regards this clone: Antigen unknown.

The germline CDR1 and CDR2 sequences are ENHRY and SYGVKD. V lost 3 bases, J lost 3 bases, and 8 bases lay in between. The CDR3 sequence is 14 residues long. This table comes from immunoSEQ multiplex PCR, and its TCRdb copy is limited to in-frame clones, with some not included. The sample includes about 94,000 clones, 85% of them seen just once. J is TRBJ2-2 and V is TRBV10-3; D gene ambiguous. Specimen: peripheral blood, collected 28 days after the second AZD1222 dose. This clonotype was obtained from an adult who received the AZD1222 COVID-19 vaccine. Here the CDR3 DNA reads TGTGCCATCAGTGAAGAAATCGACACCGGGGAGCTGTTTTTT. Translated: CAISEEIDTGELFF.